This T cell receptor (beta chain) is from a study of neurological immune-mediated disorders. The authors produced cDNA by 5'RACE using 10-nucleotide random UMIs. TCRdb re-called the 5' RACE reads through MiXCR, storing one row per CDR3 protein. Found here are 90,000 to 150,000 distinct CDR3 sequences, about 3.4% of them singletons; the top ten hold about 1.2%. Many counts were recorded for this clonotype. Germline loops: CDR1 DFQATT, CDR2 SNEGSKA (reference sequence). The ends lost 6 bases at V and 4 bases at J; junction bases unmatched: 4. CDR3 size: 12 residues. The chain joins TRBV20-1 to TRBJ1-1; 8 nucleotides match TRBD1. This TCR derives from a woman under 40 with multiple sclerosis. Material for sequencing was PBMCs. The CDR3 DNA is TGCAGTGCCCAGGACAGGGTCACTGAAGCTTTCTTT. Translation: CSAQDRVTEAFF.